This T cell receptor beta chain appears in the sequencing data of a study of T cells after yellow fever vaccination. Study context: The fractions with low cell numbers were processed using SMART-Seq v4 Ultra Low Input.

Template switching with 5'RACE generated the TCR cDNA and added a universal primer site and UMIs. Using its own MiXCR run on the 5' RACE reads, TCRdb lists one record per CDR3 protein. Altogether some 420,000 distinct CDR3 sequences are present, around 19% being singletons, with the ten largest covering 15% to 20%. This clonotype was seen repeatedly, ten times or more. Germline lookup yields CDR1 SGHVS and CDR2 FNYEAQ. Trimming removed 7 bases at V and 4 bases at J, with 15 bases between. The CDR3 length is 14 residues. Source: PBMCs, taken before the yellow fever booster vaccination. The clonotype was recovered from a man aged 18 to 35 who received the YFV17D yellow fever vaccine. The chain recombines TRBV7-6 with TRBJ2-3; D is unresolved. CDR3 sequence reads: CASMSYQKADTQYF. CDR3 sequence (DNA): TGTGCCAGCATGTCTTACCAGAAAGCAGATACGCAGTATTTT.